This T cell receptor (beta chain) was profiled in a study of blood T cell repertoires in COVID-19. Study context: Whether acute or convalescent, the COVID-19 samples came from the United States, Italy and Spain. T cells, B-cell-depleted T cells, or PBMCs supplied cDNA or gDNA.

Under the authors' procedure: Reference gene primers were amplified, and this amplification served to estimate nucleated cell counts. Produced via immunoSEQ multiplex PCR; TCRdb's table is partial and in-frame only. V, J and clone size derive from that table, while D and trimming were established from the DNA sequence. The sample consists of a few hundred thousand clones, under 90% of them appearing once. This CDR3 has 14 residues. Germline V gene data show CDR1 as LGHDT and CDR2 as YNNKEL (reference sequence). V lost 0 bases and J 0 bases, leaving 6 bases between the germline ends. Material for sequencing was peripheral blood. The receptor was isolated from a young woman with acute or convalescent COVID-19. The chain recombines TRBV3-1 (or the pseudogene TRBV3-2) with TRBJ2-7; D is undetermined. The CDR3 loop is CASSQDPSSYEQYF. In DNA form, the CDR3 reads TGTGCCAGCAGCCAAGATCCTAGCTCCTACGAGCAGTACTTC.